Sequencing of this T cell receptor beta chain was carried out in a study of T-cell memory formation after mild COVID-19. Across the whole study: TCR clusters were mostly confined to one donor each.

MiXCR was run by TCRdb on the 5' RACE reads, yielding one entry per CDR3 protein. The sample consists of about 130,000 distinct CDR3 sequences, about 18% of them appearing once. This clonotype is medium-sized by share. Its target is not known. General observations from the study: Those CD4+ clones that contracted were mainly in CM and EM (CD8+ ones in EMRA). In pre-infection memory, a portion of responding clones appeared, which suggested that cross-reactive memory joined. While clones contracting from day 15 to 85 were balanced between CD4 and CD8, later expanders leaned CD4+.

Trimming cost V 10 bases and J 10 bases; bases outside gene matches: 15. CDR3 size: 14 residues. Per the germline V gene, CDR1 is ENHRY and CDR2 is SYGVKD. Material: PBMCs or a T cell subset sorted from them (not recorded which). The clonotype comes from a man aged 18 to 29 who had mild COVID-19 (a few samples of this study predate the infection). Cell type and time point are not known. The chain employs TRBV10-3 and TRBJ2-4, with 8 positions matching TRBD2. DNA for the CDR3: TGTGCCACGGGACTAGACCTCGCCGGGGGGATTCAGTACTTC. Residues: CATGLDLAGGIQYF.